The present TCR beta chain was sequenced within a study of blood T cell repertoires in COVID-19 (TCRdb year 2020). As for the study more broadly: Samples covering the acute and convalescent phases of COVID-19 were provided by collaborators in the United States, Italy and Spain. The material from the prospective study consisted of cDNA or gDNA derived from T cells, B-cell-depleted T cells, or PBMCs. The repertoires were released in a freely available public database meant as a resource for research on the immune response to SARS-CoV-2. Samples came from the ongoing ImmuneRACE study (first 160 participants) plus 1,254 subjects from 6 global collaborators. Deeply sampled blood TCRbeta repertoires from subjects exposed to, actively infected with, or recovered from COVID-19 were included in the dataset. Sample metadata almost always included a de-identified subject ID, COVID-19 status, age in years and sex. Where available, HLA class I and class II types were obtained from metadata supplied by the sample provider rather than from assay-based typing. General findings and caveats noted by the study authors: The amount of clinical and demographic metadata varied by source and participant and was provided uncurated.

The collaborating institutions used their own protocols to collect whole blood in K2EDTA tubes. For TCRbeta analysis, collaborators shipped samples in one of three forms: frozen whole blood, isolated PBMCs, or DNA extracted from either of those sample types. Note on this clone: Its cognate antigen has yet to be identified. It has no much larger one-base neighbor in the sample; base qualities were not kept.

Taken from cysteine to phenylalanine, the CDR3 has 16 residues. Left in the record is the CDR3 DNA by itself, 48 bases read in frame from the first base. CDR1 and CDR2 are read off the germline V gene as SGHVS and FQNEAQ. V drops 5 bases and J drops 0 bases, leaving 14 bases in between. The immunoSEQ Assay, a bias-controlled multiplex PCR, was used to amplify TCRbeta CDR3 regions from genomic DNA. The authors' pipeline ran thus. Within the assay, amplification of reference gene primers was used to estimate how many nucleated cells each sample contained. Sequence reads were collapsed and filtered to measure the absolute abundance of every unique TCRbeta CDR3 rearrangement. For each sample, productive Simpson clonality was calculated as the square root of Simpson's diversity index across productive rearrangements. TCRdb took over this immuneACCESS table, retaining in-frame rearrangements with V and J assigned. Such tables are incomplete; in checked studies, under half of the missing clones stem from an unresolved V gene, and the remainder is unexplained. V and J calls and clone size are those listed in that table; D and trimming were worked out from the DNA. Across this sample there are 130,000 or so clones, with 85% to 90% seen only once. About 2% of the sample is held by the ten biggest clonotypes.

The material sequenced was peripheral blood. This TCR was recovered from a man in his sixties or seventies with active COVID-19. The rearrangement combines TRBV7-8 with TRBJ1-3; 5 matching bases give a weak D call of TRBD1. The DNA is TGTGCCAGCAGCCTGAGACAGCGAACCTCTGGAAACACCATATATTTT. Protein translation: CASSLRQRTSGNTIYF.